The 29 T cell receptor beta chains given below trace back to one sample, sequenced in a study of T cells in Graves' hyperthyroidism and ophthalmopathy (dated by TCRdb to between 2019 and 2020). Libraries came from multiplex PCR. The sequencer was an Illumina HiSeq 2000. The TCR beta CDR3 regions were amplified from RNA transcripts. For the first round of RT-PCR on the TCR CDR3, the HTBI primer set was used together with the Qiagen OneStep RT-PCR kit. Starting from the raw public reads, TCRdb applied fastp trimming at Q25, assembled clones with MiXCR and retained in-frame beta chains. Rows with a matching CDR3 protein are joined into one entry that keeps the most common DNA and genes. The sample data list about 380,000 distinct CDR3 sequences, and roughly 12% of these were observed just once. Of the sample, around 20% falls within the top ten clones. Sequencing used blood. The receptor source for this set is a man younger than 40 with Graves' hyperthyroidism that later progressed to Graves' ophthalmopathy.

The V call is TRBV28, the J call TRBJ1-4, with 8 bases identical to TRBD1. The V gene end was trimmed by 6 bases and the J gene end by 5 bases; junction bases not matched to a gene: 2. The CDR3 contains 13 residues. Germline V gene data show CDR1 as MDHEN and CDR2 as SYDVKM. CDR3 in DNA: TGTGCCAGCAGGAGACAGGGGAATGAAAAACTGTTTTTT. Translation gives CASRRQGNEKLFF.

In this sample, this clonotype turned up many times. The gene calls are TRBV4-1 and TRBJ1-2; unclear D gene. The CDR3 has 14 amino acids. V was clipped by 0 bases and J by 5 bases, with 10 bases between them. Germline V gives CDR1 MGHRA, CDR2 YSYEKL. DNA for the CDR3: TGCGCCAGCAGCCAAGATCGCTCTCTTTATGGCTACACCTTC. Protein sequence: CASSQDRSLYGYTF.

At least ten counts were recorded for this clonotype. The J gene is TRBJ1-2, the V gene TRBV30, with D possibly matching TRBD1 (5 bases). With 4 bases removed from V and 4 bases from J, the gap between germline ends came to 13 bases. CDR3 length equals 13 residues. Per germline, CDR1 GTSNPN and CDR2 SVGIG (reference sequence). The CDR3 reads CAWNGHMFYGYTF. In nucleotides, the CDR3 is TGTGCCTGGAACGGACACATGTTCTATGGCTACACCTTC. The whole variable domain, filled in from reference TRBV30 and TRBJ1-2, reads SQTIHQWPATLVQPVGSPLSLECTVEGTSNPNLYWYRQAAGRGLQLLFYSVGIGQISSEVPQNLSASRPQDRQFILSSKKLLLSDSGFYLCAWNGHMFYGYTFGSGTRLTVV.

V usage is TRBV9 and J usage is TRBJ1-2; no firm D call. The V end was cut by 4 bases, the J end by 1 base, with 14 bases between. There are 15 residues in the CDR3. Germline CDR1 and CDR2: SGDLS and YYNGEE. DNA for the CDR3: TGTGCCAGCAGCTCCTCGAGAGTAGGTAACTATGGCTACACCTTC. It specifies CASSSSRVGNYGYTF.

This clonotype was counted between two and nine times. The chain employs TRBV11-2 and TRBJ2-1; D may be TRBD2 (6 bases). V lost 6 bases, J lost 7 bases, and 13 bases lay in between. There are 13 residues in the CDR3. The germline V gene has CDR1 SGHAT and CDR2 FQNNGV. The CDR3 spells CASSLSSVNEQFF. The CDR3 nucleotides are TGTGCCAGCAGTCTCTCTAGCGTAAATGAGCAGTTCTTC.

This clonotype was found many times. The V gene is TRBV12-3 or TRBV12-4, the J gene TRBJ2-2; 10 bases align to TRBD1. V lost 7 bases, J lost 1 base, and 3 bases stayed unmatched. This CDR3 comprises 15 residues. The chain's CDR3 is CASTRDRGNTGELFF. In nucleotides, the CDR3 is TGTGCCAGCACTAGGGACAGGGGGAACACCGGGGAGCTGTTTTTT.

V and J are TRBV12-5 and TRBJ1-5; D not certain. V shed 1 base and J shed 4 bases, with 2 bases lying between them. The germline V gene has CDR1 LGHNT and CDR2 FRNRAP. CDR3 size: 12 residues. The CDR3: CASGLGNQPQHF. The CDR3 region has the DNA TGTGCTAGTGGTTTGGGTAATCAGCCCCAGCATTTT.

This clonotype was counted between two and nine times. A much more abundant neighbour one base away suggests this may be a read error. The rearrangement links TRBV14 to TRBJ2-7, with a possible D match to TRBD1 (5 bases). CDR3 size: 13 residues. CDR1 is SGHDN and CDR2 is FVKESK in the germline V gene. The V gene lost 1 base and the J gene lost 2 bases, with 6 bases spanning the gap. The CDR3, as DNA: TGTGCCAGCAGCCAAGTGACAGCCTACGAGCAGTACTTC. Protein product: CASSQVTAYEQYF.

This clonotype was seen at least ten times. The gene calls are TRBV11-2 and TRBJ1-1; D gene unclear. The CDR3 contains 17 residues. V was trimmed by 1 base and J by 2 bases, leaving 17 bases between them. Looked up from germline, CDR1 is SGHAT and CDR2 is FQNNGV. The CDR3 reads CASSLVGPPLGNTEAFF. In DNA, the CDR3 is TGTGCCAGCAGCTTAGTTGGGCCTCCCTTGGGAAACACTGAAGCTTTCTTT.

This chain connects TRBV13 to TRBJ1-6; D gene uncertain. Germline V lookup: CDR1 PRHDT, CDR2 FYEKMQ (reference sequence). The CDR3 has 17 amino acids. V lost 5 bases, J lost 7 bases, and 21 bases lay in between. This CDR3 reads CASSESRRPSRNSPLHF. In DNA, the CDR3 is TGTGCCAGCAGCGAAAGTAGGCGTCCTTCCAGAAATTCACCCCTCCACTTT.

This clonotype showed up just a few times. The chain combines TRBV6-1 with TRBJ1-6, with a possible D match to TRBD1 (6 bases). The CDR3 has 14 amino acids. Germline CDR1 MNHNS, CDR2 SASEGT. Trimming removed 6 bases from V and 3 bases from J, with 9 bases in between. CDR3 sequence: CASSGQFYNSPLHF. CDR3 DNA sequence: TGTGCCAGCAGCGGACAGTTCTATAATTCACCCCTCCACTTT.

There are many counts of this clonotype. This sequence joins TRBV20-1 and TRBJ1-5; D unclear. The CDR3 totals 14 residues. V gave up 5 bases and J gave up 6 bases, with 17 bases separating them. CDR1 and CDR2 from the germline V gene are DFQATT and SNEGSKA (reference sequence). CDR3 coding DNA: TGCAGTGCTCCCCCCGAAAGGCTTGGTCAGCCCCAGCATTTT. This translates into CSAPPERLGQPQHF.

In its sample, this clonotype was seen many times. V gene TRBV3-1 combines with J gene TRBJ1-5; unclear D gene. V lost 6 bases to trimming and J lost 7 bases, with 13 bases between them. This CDR3 is 13 amino acids long. Looked up from germline, CDR1 is LGHDT and CDR2 is YNNKEL (reference sequence). The CDR3 coding sequence is TGTGCCAGCAGTCTGAAGGAAGGCCAGCCCCAGCATTTT. It translates to CASSLKEGQPQHF.

This clonotype was observed a few times. The chain links TRBV11-2 to TRBJ2-6; D gene uncertain. Germline V gives CDR1 SGHAT, CDR2 FQNNGV. The CDR3 totals 15 residues. Trimming stripped 4 bases from V and 0 bases from J, with 7 bases between. The CDR3 DNA is TGTGCCAGCAGCTCGCACACCTCTGGGGCCAACGTCCTGACTTTC. Its protein is CASSSHTSGANVLTF.

This clonotype was seen a few times. This chain links TRBV9 with TRBJ1-6; D is unresolved. Per the germline V gene, CDR1 is SGDLS and CDR2 is YYNGEE. CDR3 length equals 15 residues. V lost 2 bases and J 7 bases, leaving 13 bases between the germline ends. CDR3 coding DNA: TGTGCCAGCAGCGTGACTCCGGACTTAAATTCACCCCTCCACTTT. This sequence encodes CASSVTPDLNSPLHF.

This clonotype was counted at least ten times. The chain recombines TRBV2 with TRBJ2-7; TRBD2 aligns across 7 bases. V shed 5 bases, J shed 6 bases, and the junction held 4 bases outside the gene matches. The CDR3 contains 12 residues. Germline CDR1 reads SNHLY; CDR2 reads FYNNEI. CDR3 sequence reads: CASSYTSVEQYF. The CDR3 DNA sequence: TGTGCCAGCAGTTACACTAGCGTCGAGCAGTACTTC.

A few counts support this clonotype. This chain uses TRBV5-4 with TRBJ2-2; D might be TRBD1 or TRBD2, each matching 5 bases. Germline-derived CDR1 and CDR2 are SGHNT and YYREEE (reference sequence). V was trimmed by 4 bases and J by 7 bases, leaving 14 bases between them. This CDR3 is built from 14 residues. The CDR3 region has the DNA TGTGCCAGCAGCAAGGGACCTGAGGGCGGGGAGCTGTTTTTT. This translates into CASSKGPEGGELFF.

This clonotype has ten or more counts. This chain uses TRBV12-3 or TRBV12-4 with TRBJ1-1; D call uncertain. V was pared by 5 bases and J by 2 bases, with 12 bases between. The CDR3 is made up of 14 amino acids. The CDR3 region is CASSPPWPNTEAFF. For the CDR3, the DNA is TGTGCCAGCAGTCCACCTTGGCCAAACACTGAAGCTTTCTTT.

This clonotype appeared many times. V usage is TRBV12-3 or TRBV12-4 and J usage is TRBJ2-3; 7 bases match TRBD2. There are 14 residues in the CDR3. J gave up 2 bases and V 7 bases, and 6 bases lay outside the gene matches. The CDR3 reads CASTAGLVTDTQYF. The CDR3 nucleotides read TGTGCCAGCACTGCCGGACTAGTCACAGATACGCAGTATTTT.

This clonotype has at least ten counts. V gene TRBV28 combines with J gene TRBJ2-7; TRBD1 matches at 7 bases. The CDR3 contains 14 residues. Trimming at V came to 6 bases and at J to 4 bases, leaving 9 bases not matched to a gene. Per the germline V gene, CDR1 is MDHEN and CDR2 is SYDVKM. The CDR3 loop is CASSRTGQGYEQYF. CDR3 DNA: TGTGCCAGCAGCAGGACAGGTCAGGGGTACGAGCAGTACTTC.

This clonotype was detected a few times. The V and J genes are TRBV28 and TRBJ2-7; D not certain. The CDR3 extends over 14 amino acids. V lost 4 bases, J lost 3 bases, and 13 bases lay in between. The germline V gene encodes CDR1 MDHEN and CDR2 SYDVKM. The CDR3 spells CASSSPSKSYEQYF. CDR3 nucleotides: TGTGCCAGCAGTTCCCCAAGCAAAAGCTACGAGCAGTACTTC.

V usage is TRBV3-1 and J usage is TRBJ2-1, with D possibly matching TRBD2 (6 bases). V shed 4 bases and J shed 10 bases, with 17 bases lying between them. The CDR3 is 14 amino acids. Germline V gene lookup returns CDR1 LGHDT and CDR2 YNNKEL (reference sequence). The CDR3 protein is CASSLGHGRGEQFF. The CDR3 DNA is TGTGCCAGCAGCCTAGGACACGGGAGAGGGGAGCAGTTCTTC.

This clonotype was observed at least ten times. The J gene is TRBJ1-6, the V gene TRBV12-3 or TRBV12-4; D gene ambiguous. The CDR3 sequence is 11 residues long. The germline V and J ends were trimmed by 6 bases and 10 bases, with 7 bases remaining between them. The DNA for the CDR3 is TGTGCCAGCAGGCTCGAGTCACCCCTCCACTTT. The encoded protein is CASRLESPLHF.

This clonotype was observed at least ten times. The J gene is TRBJ2-5, the V gene TRBV6-5; D gene ambiguous. V was cut by 0 bases and J by 5 bases, with 7 bases left in between. CDR3 size: 13 residues. Germline CDR1 reads MNHEY; CDR2 reads SVGAGI. The CDR3 region is CASSYSLFETQYF. CDR3 DNA sequence: TGTGCCAGCAGTTACTCACTCTTCGAGACCCAGTACTTC.

Comment on this clonotype: This sequence may be a read error, since a much larger clone differs from it by one base. The V call is TRBV24-1, the J call TRBJ1-2; 7 nucleotides agree with TRBD1. The germline V gene has CDR1 KGHDR and CDR2 SFDVKD. V shed 2 bases and J 5 bases; nucleotides not matched to a gene: 4. This CDR3 spans 14 amino acids. CDR3 DNA sequence: TGTGCCACCAGTGATTCGGAGACAGGGTATGGCTACACCTTC. It translates to CATSDSETGYGYTF.

The genes are TRBV12-3 or TRBV12-4 and TRBJ2-2; 9 bases match TRBD1. The length of the CDR3 is 15 residues. Unmatched junction bases numbered 4, after V lost 6 bases and J lost 2 bases. CDR3 nucleotides: TGTGCCAGCAGGACGGGACAGGGAAACACCGGGGAGCTGTTTTTT. Its protein is CASRTGQGNTGELFF.

V usage is TRBV29-1 and J usage is TRBJ1-1, with D possibly being TRBD1 (5 bases). V lost 6 bases to trimming and J lost 0 bases, with 14 bases between them. The V gene's germline CDR1 is SQVTM and CDR2 ANQGSEA. The CDR3 is 14 residues long. The CDR3 region is CSVSNRIMNTEAFF. CDR3 coding DNA: TGCAGCGTAAGCAACAGGATAATGAACACTGAAGCTTTCTTT.

The chain links TRBV5-6 to TRBJ1-2; no clear D. Germline V gene lookup returns CDR1 SGHDT and CDR2 YYEEEE. This CDR3 spans 11 amino acids. The ends were cut back, 4 bases at V and 6 bases at J, with 7 bases in the middle. The CDR3 spells CASSLSDGYTF. Here the CDR3 DNA reads TGTGCCAGCAGCCTGAGCGATGGCTACACCTTC. The full variable domain, with the rest looked up from reference TRBV5-6 and TRBJ1-2, is DAGVTQSPTHLIKTRGQQVTLRCSPKSGHDTVSWYQQALGQGPQFIFQYYEEEERQRGNFPDRFSGHQFPNYSSELNVNALLLGDSALYLCASSLSDGYTFGSGTRLTVV.

This clonotype appeared a few times. The chain uses TRBV12-5 and TRBJ2-7, with 8 bases identical to TRBD2. Unmatched junction bases numbered 6, after V lost 0 bases and J lost 2 bases. The CDR3 is 16 amino acids. CDR1 LGHNT and CDR2 FRNRAP come from the germline V gene. The CDR3 nucleotides are TGTGCTAGTGGTTTGGTGGCCGGGAGGGTTACCTACGAGCAGTACTTC. This encodes CASGLVAGRVTYEQYF.